These 8 T cell receptor beta chains originate from one sample sequenced in a study of T cells in Graves' hyperthyroidism and ophthalmopathy. RNA transcripts provided the source from which TCR beta CDR3 regions were amplified. An initial round of RT-PCR targeting the TCR CDR3 relied on the HTBI primer set. TCRdb itself ran the multiplex PCR reads through MiXCR, one entry per CDR3 protein. The data show hundreds of thousands of distinct CDR3 sequences, with 35% to 45% seen just once and approximately 8.7% held by the top ten. Input material: blood. These receptors all stem from a man between 18 and 29 years old with Graves' hyperthyroidism.

The V call is TRBV11-2, the J call TRBJ2-2, with D maybe TRBD1 (5 bases). Germline V gives CDR1 SGHAT, CDR2 FQNNGV. This CDR3 region has 15 residues. The V gene lost 6 bases and the J gene lost 0 bases, with 11 bases spanning the gap. CDR3 in amino acids: CASRGLFPNTGELFF. CDR3 in DNA: TGTGCCAGCAGGGGGCTGTTTCCGAACACCGGGGAGCTGTTTTTT. Together with reference TRBV11-2 and TRBJ2-2, the CDR3 gives the full variable domain: EAGVAQSPRYKIIEKRQSVAFWCNPISGHATLYWYQQILGQGPKLLIQFQNNGVVDDSQLPKDRFSAERLKGVDSTLKIQPAKLEDSAVYLCASRGLFPNTGELFFGEGSRLTVL.

This clonotype was recorded at least ten times. The chain carries TRBV20-1 and TRBJ1-4; 8 nucleotides match TRBD1. The germline V gene encodes CDR1 DFQATT and CDR2 SNEGSKA (reference sequence). CDR3 size: 13 residues. Trimming took 7 bases from V and 8 from J; bases not matched to a gene: 9. CDR3 in DNA: TGCAGTGTTTTGGACAGGGCGGGGGAAAAACTGTTTTTT. This sequence encodes CSVLDRAGEKLFF.

The chain couples TRBV2 to TRBJ2-2; the D is unclear. The CDR3 has 13 amino acids. Trimming pared 2 bases from V and 8 bases from J, leaving 9 bases between. Per germline, CDR1 SNHLY and CDR2 FYNNEI. Here the CDR3 DNA reads TGTGCCAGCAGTGAACCCCCACAGGGGGAGCTGTTTTTT. Encoded protein: CASSEPPQGELFF.

The chain has TRBV11-1 and TRBJ2-6; 12 bases are shared with TRBD2. Germline V gives CDR1 SGHAT, CDR2 FQDESV (reference sequence). The V segment lost 2 bases and the J segment 1 base; nucleotides outside the gene matches: 6. The CDR3 extends over 19 amino acids. The CDR3 DNA sequence: TGTGCCAGCAGCTTACTAGCGGGAGGGCTACTATCTGGGGCCAACGTCCTGACTTTC. It is translated as CASSLLAGGLLSGANVLTF.

The CDR3 DNA reads TGTGCCAGCAGTGAAGGTGGACAGGGTGGCGGGACCCAGTACTTC. Its translation is CASSEGGQGGGTQYF. J is TRBJ2-5 and V is TRBV2; 8 bases align to TRBD1. CDR1 SNHLY and CDR2 FYNNEI come from the germline V gene. This CDR3 comprises 15 residues. V lost 1 base, J lost 7 bases, and 8 bases stayed unmatched.

This clonotype was detected many times. V is TRBV9 and J is TRBJ2-5; TRBD2 aligns across 12 bases. J lost 2 bases, V lost 4 bases, and 3 bases had no gene match. The CDR3 is 15 amino acids. The germline CDR1 and CDR2 sequences are SGDLS and YYNGEE. CDR3 nucleotides: TGTGCCAGCAGCCCCGGGACTAGCGGGCAAGAGACCCAGTACTTC. This encodes CASSPGTSGQETQYF.

The V gene is TRBV7-2, the J gene TRBJ1-6; 9 bases map to TRBD1. Germline-derived CDR1 and CDR2 are SGHTA and FQGNSA. The ends lost 4 bases at V and 9 bases at J; junction bases unmatched: 7. The CDR3 is 15 amino acids. The CDR3 nucleotides are TGTGCCAGCAGCTACCAAACAGGGGGCGCTTCACCCCTCCACTTT. Protein sequence: CASSYQTGGASPLHF.

The chain is built from TRBV30 and TRBJ2-7; D gene ambiguous. This CDR3 spans 11 amino acids. The germline V gene has CDR1 GTSNPN and CDR2 SVGIG (reference sequence). Trimming left V 0 bases short and J 2 bases short, with 2 bases between. Written as DNA, the CDR3 is TGTGCCTGGAGTGTAGCCTACGAGCAGTACTTC. It yields the protein CAWSVAYEQYF. The whole variable domain, remainder taken from reference TRBV30 and TRBJ2-7, is SQTIHQWPATLVQPVGSPLSLECTVEGTSNPNLYWYRQAAGRGLQLLFYSVGIGQISSEVPQNLSASRPQDRQFILSSKKLLLSDSGFYLCAWSVAYEQYFGPGTRLTVT.